Shown below are 24 T cell receptor beta chains from a single sample sequenced in a study of blood T cell repertoires in COVID-19. Assay: immunoSEQ multiplex PCR; the TCRdb copy retains only in-frame clones and omits some. The sample includes 350,000 or so clones, more than 70% of them seen just once. Sequencing was carried out using peripheral blood. The receptors come from a woman younger than 45 with COVID-19, enrolled during active disease.

J is TRBJ1-3 and V is TRBV7-9; D not certain. CDR3 length equals 14 residues. CDR1 is SEHNR and CDR2 is FQNEAQ in the germline V gene (reference sequence). Trimming removed 7 bases from V and 0 bases from J, with 10 bases in between. In DNA form, the CDR3 reads TGTGCCAGCACCCCGCTCGGCTCTGGAAACACCATATATTTT. This translates into CASTPLGSGNTIYF.

The genes are TRBV6-5 and TRBJ2-7; D is perhaps TRBD1 (5 bases). V was trimmed by 8 bases and J by 3 bases, leaving 14 bases between them. Per germline, CDR1 MNHEY and CDR2 SVGAGI. This CDR3 has 13 amino acids. DNA of the CDR3: TGTGCCAGCCGAGGACACGACCACTACGAGCAGTACTTC. This sequence encodes CASRGHDHYEQYF.

The V gene is TRBV18, the J gene TRBJ2-7; 7 nucleotides agree with TRBD1. Germline V lookup: CDR1 KGHSH, CDR2 LQKENI. The CDR3 loop spans 14 amino acids. Trimming took 0 bases from V and 3 from J; bases not matched to a gene: 2. CDR3 in amino acids: CASSPPTGIYEQYF. The CDR3 region has the DNA TGTGCCAGCTCACCACCGACAGGGATCTACGAGCAGTACTTC. The entire variable domain, with the rest obtained from reference TRBV18 and TRBJ2-7, is as follows: NAGVMQNPRHLVRRRGQEARLRCSPMKGHSHVYWYRQLPEEGLKFMVYLQKENIIDESGMPKERFSAEFPKEGPSILRIQQVVRGDSAAYFCASSPPTGIYEQYFGPGTRLTVT.

The rearrangement joins TRBV27 to TRBJ1-2, with D possibly TRBD1 on 5 matching bases. V was trimmed by 4 bases and J by 4 bases, leaving 13 bases between them. The CDR3 is made up of 14 amino acids. CDR1 is MNHEY and CDR2 is SMNVEV in the germline V gene (reference sequence). The DNA of the CDR3 is TGTGCCAGCAGTTACCTCCAGGGAGGCTATGGCTACACCTTC. This sequence encodes CASSYLQGGYGYTF.

The chain combines TRBV11-2 with TRBJ2-2; D unclear. Germline V CDR1 and CDR2: SGHAT, FQNNGV. The CDR3 spans 14 residues. Deletions cut 0 bases from V and 5 bases from J, with 7 bases between. DNA of the CDR3: TGTGCCAGCAGCTTAGATCGTCTTACCGGGGAGCTGTTTTTT. Residues: CASSLDRLTGELFF.

This chain joins TRBV27 and TRBJ2-1, with 15 positions matching TRBD2. The V gene end was trimmed by 4 bases and the J gene end by 8 bases; junction bases not matched to a gene: 6. Germline V gives CDR1 MNHEY, CDR2 SMNVEV (reference sequence). The CDR3 contains 16 residues. This CDR3 reads CASSWLRTSGRDEQFF. Written as DNA, the CDR3 is TGTGCCAGCAGTTGGTTAAGGACTAGCGGGAGGGATGAGCAGTTCTTC.

The CDR3 is CASSPSRQGNSPLHF. The CDR3 DNA reads TGTGCCAGCAGCCCCTCCAGACAGGGAAATTCACCCCTCCACTTT. This sequence joins TRBV13 and TRBJ1-6; TRBD1 aligns across 7 bases. V shed 5 bases, J shed 7 bases, and the junction held 8 bases outside the gene matches. In germline, CDR1 is PRHDT, CDR2 FYEKMQ (reference sequence). CDR3 length: 15 residues.

The chain has TRBV7-9 and TRBJ2-2; D ambiguous. Trimming left V 5 bases short and J 10 bases short, with 17 bases between. Germline V lookup: CDR1 SEHNR, CDR2 FQNEAQ (reference sequence). This CDR3 is 14 amino acids long. The CDR3 coding sequence is TGTGCCAGCAGCCCCAGACGGCCCCAGGAGGAGCTGTTTTTT. This translates into CASSPRRPQEELFF.

The gene calls are TRBV5-1 and TRBJ2-7; no definite D call. This CDR3 comprises 13 residues. Germline V CDR1 and CDR2: SGHRS, YFSETQ. Between the trimmed V and J ends, which lost 5 bases and 3 bases, there was a span of 12 bases. CDR3 loop: CASRLARGYEQYF. CDR3 in DNA: TGCGCCAGCAGGCTCGCTAGAGGCTACGAGCAGTACTTC.

V is TRBV7-6 and J is TRBJ2-1; 14 positions match TRBD2. The trim removed 5 bases at V and 3 bases at J, leaving 9 bases unmatched. The germline V gene has CDR1 SGHVS and CDR2 FNYEAQ. The CDR3 loop spans 18 amino acids. Here the CDR3 reads CASSRDGTSGRSYNEQFF. Written as DNA, the CDR3 is TGTGCCAGCAGCCGGGACGGGACTAGCGGGAGAAGCTACAATGAGCAGTTCTTC.

This chain links TRBV5-4 with TRBJ2-3; no reliable D call. The V end was cut by 0 bases, the J end by 1 base, with 6 bases between. CDR3 length: 14 residues. Germline assignment: CDR1 SGHNT and CDR2 YYREEE (reference sequence). CDR3 protein: CASSLALRTDTQYF. As DNA, the CDR3 is TGTGCCAGCAGCTTGGCTCTCCGCACAGATACGCAGTATTTT.

V usage is TRBV5-1 and J usage is TRBJ2-1; no clear D. The CDR3 has 13 amino acids. Germline-derived CDR1 and CDR2 are SGHRS and YFSETQ. V shed 1 base and J shed 3 bases, with 5 bases lying between them. The CDR3 loop reads CASSLILYNEQFF. The CDR3 region has the DNA TGCGCCAGCAGCTTGATACTCTACAATGAGCAGTTCTTC.

The rearrangement uses TRBV11-3 and TRBJ2-1, with 7 bases lining up with TRBD2. Losses at the gene ends were 0 bases for V and 3 bases for J; bases not matched to a gene: 2. The germline CDR1 and CDR2 sequences are SGHNT and YENEEA. The CDR3 totals 15 residues. CDR3 in amino acids: CASSLDGTIYNEQFF. CDR3 DNA: TGTGCCAGCAGCTTAGATGGGACTATCTACAATGAGCAGTTCTTC.

The chain is built from TRBV27 and TRBJ2-1, with D tentatively TRBD1 (6 bases). CDR3 length: 14 residues. CDR1 MNHEY and CDR2 SMNVEV come from the germline V gene (reference sequence). The ends were cut back, 1 base at V and 6 bases at J, with 10 bases in the middle. CDR3: CASSLWGPGNEQFF. CDR3 nucleotide sequence: TGTGCCAGCAGTTTATGGGGGCCAGGCAATGAGCAGTTCTTC.

The rearrangement joins TRBV4-1 to TRBJ1-1; D is perhaps TRBD1 (5 bases). Trimming left V 0 bases short and J 8 bases short, with 13 bases between. CDR3 length: 14 residues. The germline CDR1 and CDR2 sequences are MGHRA and YSYEKL. The CDR3 region has the DNA TGCGCCAGCAGCCAAGAACGGAGGGGCGCGGAAGCTTTCTTT. It specifies CASSQERRGAEAFF.

CDR3 coding DNA: TGCGCCAGCAGCTTGGAGACAGCCAACACTGAAGCTTTCTTT. Residues: CASSLETANTEAFF. J is TRBJ1-1 and V is TRBV5-1; possibly TRBD1 for D (5 bases). This CDR3 has 14 residues. V was trimmed by 0 bases and J by 2 bases, leaving 8 bases between them. The germline V gene encodes CDR1 SGHRS and CDR2 YFSETQ.

J is TRBJ2-7 and V is TRBV6-5, with TRBD2 as a possible D gene (5 bases). The V gene's germline CDR1 is MNHEY and CDR2 SVGAGI. Trimming left V 8 bases short and J 3 bases short, with 14 bases between. The CDR3 runs to 13 residues. As DNA, the CDR3 is TGTGCCAGCGTTGGACTCCTTTACTACGAGCAGTACTTC. Its translation: CASVGLLYYEQYF.

The chain joins TRBV7-9 to TRBJ2-3; the D gene is possibly TRBD2 (6 bases). Germline lookup yields CDR1 SEHNR and CDR2 FQNEAQ (reference sequence). Trimming pared 5 bases from V and 7 bases from J, leaving 13 bases between. CDR3 length: 13 residues. The CDR3, as DNA: TGTGCCAGCAGCCACCGGGACTTGAATACGCAGTATTTT. Protein: CASSHRDLNTQYF.

This clone appeared once. The chain joins TRBV5-1 to TRBJ2-2; 10 bases match TRBD2. V lost 4 bases to trimming and J lost 5 bases; unmatched junction nucleotides: 14. The germline V gene has CDR1 SGHRS and CDR2 YFSETQ. This CDR3 spans 18 amino acids. CDR3 protein: CASSPTPSGRVVTGELFF. DNA of the CDR3: TGCGCCAGCAGCCCGACGCCGAGCGGGAGGGTCGTAACCGGGGAGCTGTTTTTT.

This rearrangement joins TRBV5-1 to TRBJ2-1; TRBD1 aligns across 8 bases. Per the germline V gene, CDR1 is SGHRS and CDR2 is YFSETQ. The CDR3 spans 16 residues. With V trimmed by 0 bases and J by 7 bases, 9 bases remained unmatched. The CDR3 nucleotides read TGCGCCAGCAGCTTGGTTGCCGGACAGGGCGGGAATGAGCAGTTCTTC. Amino acid sequence: CASSLVAGQGGNEQFF.

The V call is TRBV3-1 (or the pseudogene TRBV3-2), the J call TRBJ2-1; D is possibly TRBD2 (6 bases). Trimming stripped 1 base from V and 9 bases from J, with 10 bases between. Germline V gene sequence: CDR1 LGHDT, CDR2 YNNKEL (reference sequence). This CDR3 has 13 residues. CDR3 amino acids: CASSQVAGREQFF. The DNA for the CDR3 is TGTGCCAGCAGCCAAGTGGCGGGACGTGAGCAGTTCTTC.

The chain uses TRBV7-6 and TRBJ1-1; the D gene is possibly TRBD1 (6 bases). Trimming removed 5 bases at V and 1 base at J, with 20 bases between. CDR1 and CDR2 (germline): SGHVS, FNYEAQ. The CDR3 is 17 residues long. The CDR3 nucleotides read TGTGCCAGCAGCCTCACCCCCGGGACATTGGGGAACACTGAAGCTTTCTTT. Amino acids: CASSLTPGTLGNTEAFF.

This chain connects TRBV12-3 or TRBV12-4 to TRBJ1-2, with 8 bases aligning to TRBD1. J was trimmed by 4 bases and V by 6 bases; bases with no gene match: 1. CDR3 length: 12 amino acids. The chain's CDR3 is CASRDRVYGYTF. For the CDR3, the DNA is TGTGCCAGCAGGGACAGGGTCTATGGCTACACCTTC.

In this sample, this clone turned up a few times. The CDR3 here is CAVSGPSGRTDTQYF. The CDR3 DNA follows: TGTGCCGTTTCCGGTCCTAGCGGGAGAACAGATACGCAGTATTTT. The chain is built from TRBV10-3 and TRBJ2-3; TRBD2 matches 10 bases. The length of the CDR3 is 15 residues. The germline V gene encodes CDR1 ENHRY and CDR2 SYGVKD. The V segment lost 11 bases and the J segment 3 bases; nucleotides outside the gene matches: 11.